Below, 14 T cell receptor beta chains from the same sample are listed, as sequenced in a study of T cell responses to AZD1222 COVID-19 vaccine (dated by TCRdb to the early 2020s). The library was produced with the immunoSEQ multiplex PCR assay. Not all clones reach the TCRdb copy of this immuneACCESS table, which keeps in-frame sequences only. Checked studies attribute under half of the gap to unresolved V genes and leave the rest unexplained. The sample table holds 140,000 or so clones, of which approximately 91% were seen once. The top ten constitute about 5.4% of the sample. The time point label of this sample denotes: about 28 days (+/-7) after the second vaccine dose. The treatment or condition label, read with the paper, signifies: meningococcal conjugate vaccine given as trial control. The specimen was peripheral blood, collected 28 days after the second dose of the MenACWY control vaccine. These receptors all come from an adult who received the MenACWY meningococcal vaccine as a control.

This chain uses TRBV30 with TRBJ1-1; D gene ambiguous. CDR3 length: 11 residues. With 6 bases removed from V and 5 bases from J, the gap between germline ends came to 10 bases. Germline CDR1 and CDR2: GTSNPN and SVGIG (reference sequence). CDR3 amino acids: CACKWGTEAFF. CDR3 DNA sequence: TGTGCCTGCAAATGGGGAACTGAAGCTTTCTTT.

The chain uses TRBV20-1 and TRBJ1-2; 7 nucleotides align to TRBD1. The germline CDR1 and CDR2 sequences are DFQATT and SNEGSKA (reference sequence). V lost 6 bases and J lost 7; bases outside the gene matches: 5. There are 11 residues in the CDR3. Here the CDR3 reads CSAPRDSGYTF. CDR3 DNA sequence: TGCAGTGCGCCCCGGGACAGTGGCTACACCTTC.

This chain links TRBV7-2 with TRBJ1-4, with TRBD1 matching over 9 bases. The germline gives CDR1 SGHTA, CDR2 FQGNSA. V shed 4 bases, J shed 3 bases, and the junction held 12 bases outside the gene matches. The CDR3 runs 18 residues. The CDR3 region is CASSSPRDRVIPNEKLFF. The CDR3 DNA reads as TGTGCCAGCAGCTCACCGCGGGACAGGGTGATCCCTAATGAAAAACTGTTTTTT.

The gene calls are TRBV3-1 (or the pseudogene TRBV3-2) and TRBJ2-5; D ambiguous. This CDR3 is 11 amino acids long. The germline V gene encodes CDR1 LGHDT and CDR2 YNNKEL (reference sequence). The V end was cut by 2 bases, the J end by 4 bases, with 2 bases between. Here the CDR3 DNA reads TGTGCCAGCAGCCAATCAGAGACCCAGTACTTC. Protein product: CASSQSETQYF.

The chain links TRBV6-5 to TRBJ2-4; either TRBD1 or TRBD2 may fit D (5 bases each). Germline lookup yields CDR1 MNHEY and CDR2 SVGAGI. V was clipped by 5 bases and J by 8 bases, with 13 bases between them. The CDR3 sequence is 13 residues long. CDR3 DNA sequence: TGTGCCAGCAGTAGAGAACTGGGGGACATTCAGTACTTC. It is translated as CASSRELGDIQYF.

The rearrangement uses TRBV7-2 and TRBJ2-5, with D unresolved. V shed 6 bases and J shed 3 bases, with 17 bases lying between them. The CDR3 extends over 15 amino acids. Germline CDR1 reads SGHTA; CDR2 reads FQGNSA. CDR3 sequence: CASSFNPRWKETQYF. CDR3 nucleotide sequence: TGTGCCAGCAGTTTCAACCCACGGTGGAAAGAGACCCAGTACTTC.

The CDR3 bases are TGCGCCAGCAGCTCGGGGACAGGGCCCTACGAGCAGTACTTC. Amino acid sequence: CASSSGTGPYEQYF. This chain joins TRBV5-1 and TRBJ2-7; 9 bases align to TRBD1. With 3 bases clipped from V and 2 bases from J, the junction kept 3 bases outside the gene matches. The CDR3 length is 14 residues. CDR1 is SGHRS, CDR2 YFSETQ, per germline.

This chain uses TRBV19 with TRBJ2-5, with 10 bases matching TRBD2. Trimming at V came to 1 base and at J to 1 base, leaving 6 bases not matched to a gene. The CDR3 is made up of 17 amino acids. Germline CDR1 reads LNHDA; CDR2 reads SQIVND (reference sequence). The CDR3 DNA is TGTGCCAGTAGTATAGGTGGAGCGGGGGGGTCCCAAGAGACCCAGTACTTC. It is translated as CASSIGGAGGSQETQYF.

The rearrangement joins TRBV9 to TRBJ2-2, with TRBD2 matching over 9 bases. CDR3 length: 16 amino acids. Per the germline V gene, CDR1 is SGDLS and CDR2 is YYNGEE. J lost 1 base, V lost 3 bases, and 4 bases had no gene match. Here the CDR3 DNA reads TGTGCCAGCAGCGGAGGAGCGGGAGGGAACACCGGGGAGCTGTTTTTT. Translation: CASSGGAGGNTGELFF.

This chain links TRBV5-6 with TRBJ1-1; no firm D call. V was clipped by 0 bases and J by 2 bases, with 5 bases between them. CDR3 length: 13 amino acids. Germline values: CDR1 SGHDT, CDR2 YYEEEE. CDR3 protein: CASSLEVNTEAFF. The CDR3 coding sequence is TGTGCCAGCAGCTTGGAGGTTAACACTGAAGCTTTCTTT.

The genes are TRBV9 and TRBJ2-7; 10 bases align to TRBD1. V shed 4 bases, J shed 2 bases, and the junction held 6 bases outside the gene matches. Germline V gene data show CDR1 as SGDLS and CDR2 as YYNGEE. This CDR3 region has 15 residues. CDR3 sequence: CASSPGGQGAYEQYF. In DNA, the CDR3 is TGTGCCAGCAGCCCCGGCGGACAGGGGGCCTACGAGCAGTACTTC.

The CDR3 DNA reads as TGTGCCAGCAGCGCGGTAGGGGGGAGAGAGGGTACAGTGAACACTGAAGCTTTCTTT. This codes for CASSAVGGREGTVNTEAFF. V and J are TRBV9 and TRBJ1-1; a possible D gene is TRBD1 (6 bases). The V gene's germline CDR1 is SGDLS and CDR2 YYNGEE. The V gene lost 3 bases and the J gene lost 0 bases, with 24 bases spanning the gap. There are 19 residues in the CDR3.

This chain links TRBV24-1 with TRBJ2-2; maybe TRBD1 (5 bases). The CDR3 has 17 residues. Germline V gene data show CDR1 as KGHDR and CDR2 as SFDVKD. Trimming took off 0 bases at V and 1 base at J, with 11 bases between the two ends. The CDR3 region is CATSDLKGVRNTGELFF. The CDR3 DNA reads as TGTGCCACCAGTGATTTGAAAGGGGTACGGAACACCGGGGAGCTGTTTTTT.

V gene TRBV30 combines with J gene TRBJ1-5, with D hard to call. V gave up 2 bases and J gave up 5 bases, with 10 bases separating them. The CDR3 is 13 residues long. Germline V gene sequence: CDR1 GTSNPN, CDR2 SVGIG (reference sequence). The CDR3 sequence: CAWSLTHDQPQHF. In nucleotides, the CDR3 is TGTGCCTGGAGTCTTACGCACGATCAGCCCCAGCATTTT.